The clone carrying this T cell receptor (beta chain) was recorded only once. The antigen remains undetermined. The data originate from a study of memory CD4+ T cells and cytomegalovirus serostatus. Single viable CD3+CD4+CD8-CD45RO+ cells were sorted as the memory CD4+ T cells. The study's findings and limits: A US-trained random forest predicted CMV serostatus with median AUC around 0.91.

Repertoires were generated with immunoSEQ multiplex PCR, while TCRdb's copy carries only in-frame clones and drops some. This table holds 46,000 or so clones, roughly three quarters found once. The sample was memory CD4+ T cells from blood. This TCR was recovered from an adult in good health and CMV-seronegative.

The CDR3 nucleotides read TGTGCCAGTAGCCGCGGGGGAACAGGGCCTGGAAACACCATATATTTT. This codes for CASSRGGTGPGNTIYF. The chain links TRBV19 to TRBJ1-3; a possible D gene is TRBD1 (6 bases). The V gene lost 6 bases and the J gene lost 2 bases, with 17 bases spanning the gap. CDR3 length: 16 residues. Germline loops: CDR1 LNHDA, CDR2 SQIVND (reference sequence).